This T cell receptor (beta chain) originates from a study of shared clonotypes between healthy human individuals. Study-wide background: Participating donors consisted of two women and a few men aged 18 to 49. Each donor's CD8 memory used one plate, CD8 naive two, each CD4 subset three.

Positive CCR7 selection of CD45RO-negative cells yielded the naive CD8 cells, and terminally differentiated effector memory CD45RA+ cells were excluded. Produced via immunoSEQ multiplex PCR; TCRdb's table is partial and in-frame only. In the table there are more than 2 million clones, just over 90% of which are singletons. The sample was naive CD8+ T cells from PBMCs. The TCR was taken from a young man in good health. Some clones in this sample may be carry-over from other donors' samples.

DNA for the CDR3: TGTGCCAGCAGCTTAAACCCGACAGACCCTATTCAGTATTTT. Translated, it gives CASSLNPTDPIQYF. The chain uses TRBV7-8 and TRBJ2-3; perhaps TRBD1 as D (5 bases). The ends were cut back, 2 bases at V and 12 bases at J, with 18 bases in the middle. The CDR3 length is 14 residues. Per germline, CDR1 SGHVS and CDR2 FQNEAQ.